Presented here are 28 T cell receptor beta chains from one specimen sequenced in a study of graft-versus-host responses after intestinal transplantation. The repertoire was sequenced with immunoSEQ multiplex PCR; TCRdb's copy has only in-frame clones and lacks some. The sample has approximately 54,000 clones, 91% seen once. The sample in question was PBMCs, obtained more than 650 days after intestinal transplant. These receptors came from a human patient who received an intestinal transplant, so some T cells may come from the graft donor.

The chain has TRBV4-1 and TRBJ2-7, with D perhaps matching TRBD1 or TRBD2 (7 bases each). The germline V gene has CDR1 MGHRA and CDR2 YSYEKL. The CDR3 contains 16 residues. Deletions cut 2 bases from V and 6 bases from J, with 20 bases between. The CDR3 spells CASSQFPQGGFFEQYF. The CDR3 nucleotides read TGCGCCAGCAGCCAATTCCCCCAGGGGGGGTTCTTCGAGCAGTACTTC.

V gene TRBV5-1 combines with J gene TRBJ2-2; 9 nucleotides match TRBD1. The CDR3 covers 19 residues. In germline, CDR1 is SGHRS, CDR2 YFSETQ. J gave up 4 bases and V 4 bases, and 17 bases lay outside the gene matches. This CDR3 reads CASSPAKMGTGSRTGELFF. In DNA form, the CDR3 reads TGCGCCAGCAGCCCCGCGAAGATGGGGACAGGGTCGCGCACCGGGGAGCTGTTTTTT.

This clone was seen once. This chain links TRBV19 with TRBJ1-3, with D perhaps TRBD1 (5 bases). Trimming removed 7 bases from V and 4 bases from J, with 14 bases in between. CDR3 length: 14 residues. Looked up from germline, CDR1 is LNHDA and CDR2 is SQIVND (reference sequence). The CDR3 sequence: CASNRRGLGNTIYF. CDR3 nucleotide sequence: TGTGCCAGTAACCGGAGGGGCCTCGGAAACACCATATATTTT.

CDR3 loop: CASSPPGANTEAFF. CDR3 in DNA: TGTGCCAGCTCACCACCGGGAGCGAACACTGAAGCTTTCTTT. This sequence joins TRBV18 and TRBJ1-1; D gene ambiguous. Germline V gives CDR1 KGHSH, CDR2 LQKENI. V was clipped by 0 bases and J by 1 base, with 6 bases between them. CDR3 length: 14 amino acids.

The chain uses TRBV5-1 and TRBJ2-7, with 7 bases matching TRBD1. The CDR3 loop spans 18 amino acids. Germline values: CDR1 SGHRS, CDR2 YFSETQ. V lost 2 bases and J lost 5; bases outside the gene matches: 19. CDR3: CASSFTPGVEGAVHEQYF. CDR3 in DNA: TGCGCCAGCAGCTTTACACCAGGGGTAGAGGGGGCGGTCCACGAGCAGTACTTC.

The rearrangement uses TRBV11-2 and TRBJ2-7; a possible D gene is TRBD1 (5 bases). V was trimmed by 3 bases and J by 5 bases, leaving 11 bases between them. The germline CDR1 and CDR2 sequences are SGHAT and FQNNGV. This CDR3 comprises 13 residues. The CDR3 reads CASSFTGFHEQYF. CDR3 bases: TGTGCCAGCAGCTTTACAGGCTTCCACGAGCAGTACTTC.

The chain uses TRBV6-1 and TRBJ2-6, with 12 bases fitting TRBD2. After removal of 4 bases from V and 0 bases from J, the junction contained 7 bases not matched to a gene. The CDR3 is 19 residues long. Germline V gene data show CDR1 as MNHNS and CDR2 as SASEGT. CDR3 amino acids: CASSGWTSGAHSGANVLTF. As DNA, the CDR3 is TGTGCCAGCAGTGGTTGGACTAGCGGGGCCCACTCTGGGGCCAACGTCCTGACTTTC.

This clone has only one observation. This chain links TRBV4-1 with TRBJ2-7, with TRBD1 identical over 9 bases. The CDR3 has 14 amino acids. Looked up from germline, CDR1 is MGHRA and CDR2 is YSYEKL. Losses at the gene ends were 2 bases for V and 6 bases for J; bases not matched to a gene: 5. The CDR3 region has the DNA TGCGCCAGCAGCCAACGACGGACAGGGGCCGAGCAGTACTTC. Translation: CASSQRRTGAEQYF.

The chain recombines TRBV19 with TRBJ2-6, with 10 bases lining up with TRBD2. The CDR3 consists of 19 residues. CDR1 and CDR2 from the germline V gene are LNHDA and SQIVND (reference sequence). V shed 5 bases, J shed 3 bases, and the junction held 13 bases outside the gene matches. Here the CDR3 reads CASSPRDLRLAGGANVLTF. The CDR3 nucleotides read TGTGCCAGTAGTCCAAGGGACCTGAGACTAGCGGGTGGGGCCAACGTCCTGACTTTC.

This chain uses TRBV2 with TRBJ1-1; tentatively, D is TRBD1 (5 bases). CDR3 size: 12 residues. The V end was cut by 10 bases, the J end by 4 bases, with 13 bases between. Per germline, CDR1 SNHLY and CDR2 FYNNEI. CDR3 bases: TGTGCCACCACTACAAGGGGCACTGAAGCTTTCTTT. It codes for CATTTRGTEAFF.

The V and J genes are TRBV7-9 and TRBJ2-7; possibly TRBD2 for D (6 bases). The germline V gene encodes CDR1 SEHNR and CDR2 FQNEAQ (reference sequence). The CDR3 runs 14 residues. V was cut by 3 bases and J by 2 bases, with 11 bases left in between. CDR3 coding DNA: TGTGCCAGCAGCTTGGGGGGAACCGCCTACGAGCAGTACTTC. It yields the protein CASSLGGTAYEQYF.

This sequence joins TRBV14 and TRBJ2-2; D uncertain. The CDR3 covers 15 residues. The germline V gene encodes CDR1 SGHDN and CDR2 FVKESK. V was cut by 0 bases and J by 4 bases, with 9 bases left in between. For the CDR3, the DNA is TGTGCCAGCAGCCAAGAATTTGCGGTCACCGGGGAGCTGTTTTTT. It codes for CASSQEFAVTGELFF.

This chain uses TRBV27 with TRBJ2-3; a possible D gene is TRBD2 (6 bases). The CDR3 is 14 residues long. The V end was cut by 6 bases, the J end by 3 bases, with 13 bases between. The germline gives CDR1 MNHEY, CDR2 SMNVEV (reference sequence). CDR3 loop: CASREEGFTDTQYF. CDR3 DNA sequence: TGTGCCAGCAGGGAGGAGGGTTTTACAGATACGCAGTATTTT.

The chain uses TRBV21-1 and TRBJ1-5. TRBV21-1 is classified as a pseudogene. The CDR3 contains 14 residues. DNA of the CDR3: TGTGCCAGCATCCCGGTGGAGGGGAGCCAGCCCCAGCATTTT. Translation gives CASIPVEGSQPQHF.

This chain links TRBV18 with TRBJ1-6, with TRBD1 matching over 11 bases. Germline values: CDR1 KGHSH, CDR2 LQKENI. The length of the CDR3 is 16 residues. After removal of 4 bases from V and 10 bases from J, the junction contained 9 bases not matched to a gene. The CDR3 spells CASSLNGQGAGSPLHF. The CDR3 coding sequence is TGTGCCAGCTCACTCAATGGACAGGGGGCCGGGTCACCCCTCCACTTT.

The table lists this clone with a count of one. This chain joins TRBV5-4 and TRBJ2-1; D might be TRBD2 (7 bases). In germline, CDR1 is SGHNT, CDR2 YYREEE (reference sequence). The V gene lost 4 bases and the J gene lost 2 bases, with 16 bases spanning the gap. This CDR3 region has 16 residues. The CDR3 sequence: CASSRGGGNTYNEQFF. CDR3 DNA: TGTGCCAGCAGCCGAGGCGGGGGCAATACCTACAATGAGCAGTTCTTC. Using reference TRBV5-4 and TRBJ2-1 for the parts outside the CDR3, the full variable domain is ETGVTQSPTHLIKTRGQQVTLRCSSQSGHNTVSWYQQALGQGPQFIFQYYREEENGRGNFPPRFSGLQFPNYSSELNVNALELDDSALYLCASSRGGGNTYNEQFFGPGTRLTVL.

This clone came up once. The chain has TRBV25-1 and TRBJ1-1, with a possible D match to TRBD1 (5 bases). Germline V lookup: CDR1 MGHDK, CDR2 SYGVNS. This CDR3 contains 16 residues. The germline V and J ends were trimmed by 2 bases and 4 bases, with 17 bases remaining between them. CDR3 sequence reads: CASSEGGDPASTEAFF. The CDR3 region has the DNA TGTGCCAGCAGTGAAGGAGGGGACCCTGCAAGCACTGAAGCTTTCTTT.

The J gene is TRBJ1-2, the V gene TRBV23-1; D is ambiguous. TRBV23-1 is an ORF, and what it does is uncertain. V lost 4 bases, J lost 7 bases, and 16 bases lay in between. CDR3 length: 14 amino acids. The CDR3 loop reads CASSPPEGIRGYTF. CDR3 in DNA: TGCGCCAGCAGTCCCCCTGAAGGGATACGTGGCTACACCTTC.

This rearrangement joins TRBV7-9 to TRBJ1-5, with 7 bases that match TRBD1. This CDR3 contains 13 residues. With 5 bases clipped from V and 7 bases from J, the junction kept 5 bases outside the gene matches. Germline V gives CDR1 SEHNR, CDR2 FQNEAQ (reference sequence). The chain's CDR3 is CASSRTGNQPQHF. DNA of the CDR3: TGTGCCAGCAGCCGGACAGGTAACCAGCCCCAGCATTTT.

The CDR3 spells CASSLGTNYEQYF. The DNA for the CDR3 is TGTGCCAGCAGCTTGGGGACGAACTACGAGCAGTACTTC. This chain joins TRBV7-2 and TRBJ2-7, with D perhaps being TRBD1 or TRBD2 (5 bases each). Deletions cut 3 bases from V and 3 bases from J, with 9 bases between. The CDR3 has 13 residues. Germline V gene lookup returns CDR1 SGHTA and CDR2 FQGNSA.

Only one count was recorded for this clone. The junction departs from the called germline gene at one end, perhaps through a read error. The chain uses TRBV5-1 and TRBJ1-1; D not resolved. Germline V gives CDR1 SGHRS, CDR2 YFSETQ. This CDR3 comprises 15 residues. CDR3 loop: CVSRPAASWNTEAFF. CDR3 DNA: TGCGTCAGCAGACCGGCAGCCTCATGGAACACTGAAGCTTTCTTT.

This CDR3 is CATSRDHIGRDYEQYF. CDR3 DNA: TGTGCCACCAGCAGAGATCATATTGGCAGGGACTACGAGCAGTACTTC. The V gene is TRBV15, the J gene TRBJ2-7; perhaps TRBD1 as D (5 bases). The CDR3 runs 16 residues. Per the germline V gene, CDR1 is LNHNV and CDR2 is YYDKDF (reference sequence). V lost 0 bases and J 3 bases, leaving 15 bases between the germline ends.

This rearrangement joins TRBV11-2 to TRBJ2-3, with 9 nucleotides matching TRBD2. The CDR3 runs to 16 residues. In germline, CDR1 is SGHAT, CDR2 FQNNGV. The J segment lost 2 bases and the V segment lost 5 bases, leaving 8 bases of the junction unmatched. The CDR3 sequence: CASSPLAGGLTDTQYF. In DNA, the CDR3 is TGTGCCAGCAGCCCACTGGCGGGGGGGCTCACAGATACGCAGTATTTT.

The V and J genes are TRBV10-3 and TRBJ1-2; unclear D gene. The CDR3 has 13 amino acids. Germline V gene sequence: CDR1 ENHRY, CDR2 SYGVKD. Deletions cut 4 bases from V and 1 base from J, with 7 bases between. The CDR3 spells CAISGQLNYGYTF. Written as DNA, the CDR3 is TGTGCCATCAGTGGGCAGCTTAACTATGGCTACACCTTC.

V usage is TRBV5-1 and J usage is TRBJ2-2; the match to TRBD1 covers 10 bases. V lost 4 bases, J lost 0 bases, and 3 bases stayed unmatched. This CDR3 is built from 16 residues. CDR1 and CDR2 (germline): SGHRS, YFSETQ. This chain's CDR3 is CASSVGQGANTGELFF. The CDR3 bases are TGCGCCAGCAGCGTCGGACAGGGGGCGAACACCGGGGAGCTGTTTTTT.

CDR3 sequence: CASKGGETQYF. Written as DNA, the CDR3 is TGCGCCAGCAAGGGGGGAGAGACCCAGTACTTC. The chain uses TRBV10-2 and TRBJ2-5; D is perhaps TRBD1 or TRBD2 (6 bases each). Germline values: CDR1 WSHSY, CDR2 SAAADI. The CDR3 totals 11 residues. Between the trimmed V and J ends, which lost 7 bases and 4 bases, there was a span of 7 bases.

The chain uses TRBV4-1 and TRBJ1-1; 10 nucleotides line up with TRBD1. V shed 4 bases and J 6 bases; nucleotides not matched to a gene: 8. The CDR3 is 15 residues long. The germline gives CDR1 MGHRA, CDR2 YSYEKL. In DNA form, the CDR3 reads TGCGCCAGCAGCCGGACCCGACAGGGGGCCCCTGAAGCTTTCTTT. Translating it yields CASSRTRQGAPEAFF.

The chain has TRBV7-8 and TRBJ2-3; D is uncertain. Germline assignment: CDR1 SGHVS and CDR2 FQNEAQ. This CDR3 contains 15 residues. Between the trimmed V and J ends, which lost 2 bases and 6 bases, there was a span of 15 bases. This CDR3 reads CASSLKSGIADTQYF. The CDR3 region has the DNA TGTGCCAGCAGCTTAAAGAGTGGCATCGCCGATACGCAGTATTTT.